The 8 T cell receptor beta chains below were found in one sample sequenced in a study of beta chain features in type 1 diabetes. Every bit of the isolated RNA underwent reverse transcription, so sequencing read expressed TCRB transcripts. Generated by immunoSEQ multiplex PCR, the TCRdb table keeps only in-frame clones and is missing some. This table has hundreds of thousands of clones, roughly 13% appearing once. The sequencing input was naive CD4+ T cells from blood. These TCRs come from a woman aged 40 to 50 in good health.

This chain uses TRBV9 with TRBJ2-1; 8 bases line up with TRBD1. The CDR3 sequence is 14 residues long. J was trimmed by 8 bases and V by 5 bases; bases with no gene match: 9. Per the germline V gene, CDR1 is SGDLS and CDR2 is YYNGEE. The CDR3 bases are TGTGCCAGCAGAAAGACAGGGGACCGGCATGAGCAGTTCTTC. The encoded protein is CASRKTGDRHEQFF.

The genes are TRBV4-2 and TRBJ2-2, with 9 bases that match TRBD2. This CDR3 has 17 amino acids. J was trimmed by 0 bases and V by 4 bases; bases with no gene match: 6. Germline loops: CDR1 LGHNA, CDR2 YNFKEQ. The CDR3 here is CASSPLAGSANTGELFF. The DNA for the CDR3 is TGTGCCAGCAGCCCCCTAGCGGGGAGCGCGAACACCGGGGAGCTGTTTTTT.

The chain carries TRBV18 and TRBJ1-1; the D gene is possibly TRBD1 (5 bases). Germline V CDR1 and CDR2: KGHSH, LQKENI. V lost 3 bases, J lost 8 bases, and 16 bases lay in between. The CDR3 spans 14 residues. The CDR3 here is CASSPRRAAEEAFF. As DNA, the CDR3 is TGTGCCAGCTCACCTCGCAGGGCGGCGGAAGAAGCTTTCTTT. Combining the CDR3 with reference TRBV18 and TRBJ1-1 gives the whole variable domain NAGVMQNPRHLVRRRGQEARLRCSPMKGHSHVYWYRQLPEEGLKFMVYLQKENIIDESGMPKERFSAEFPKEGPSILRIQQVVRGDSAAYFCASSPRRAAEEAFFGQGTRLTVV.

The chain employs TRBV5-6 and TRBJ1-2; no clear D gene. Trimming took 3 bases from V and 6 from J, leaving 9 bases between them. The CDR3 has 12 amino acids. Germline V gives CDR1 SGHDT, CDR2 YYEEEE. The CDR3 loop is CASSWPGDGYTF. In DNA, the CDR3 is TGTGCCAGCAGCTGGCCCGGAGATGGCTACACCTTC.

Only one count was recorded for this clone. V is TRBV19 and J is TRBJ1-6, with D possibly being TRBD1 (5 bases). Germline V gene sequence: CDR1 LNHDA, CDR2 SQIVND (reference sequence). The length of the CDR3 is 15 residues. The V and J ends lost 3 bases and 2 bases respectively, with 8 bases between them. CDR3 sequence: CASSIDSTYNSPLHF. CDR3 sequence (DNA): TGTGCCAGTAGTATCGACAGCACCTATAATTCACCCCTCCACTTT.

This clone was seen repeatedly, ten times or more. J is TRBJ2-6 and V is TRBV10-3, with unresolved D. Trimming pared 7 bases from V and 1 base from J, leaving 8 bases between. The CDR3 runs to 14 residues. CDR1 ENHRY and CDR2 SYGVKD come from the germline V gene. The CDR3 is CAINAGSGANVLTF. The CDR3 coding sequence is TGTGCCATCAACGCCGGGTCTGGGGCCAACGTCCTGACTTTC.

V usage is TRBV2 and J usage is TRBJ2-1; D might be TRBD1 (6 bases). V dropped 8 bases and J dropped 10 bases, with 15 bases sitting between them. The CDR3 runs to 12 residues. The germline V gene has CDR1 SNHLY and CDR2 FYNNEI. The CDR3 nucleotides read TGTGCCAGCGCCTCACAGGGCACCGAGCAGTTCTTC. Protein product: CASASQGTEQFF.

The J gene is TRBJ2-5, the V gene TRBV9; 8 bases are a match to TRBD2. Unmatched junction bases numbered 8, after V lost 3 bases and J lost 4 bases. CDR3 length equals 15 residues. Per the germline V gene, CDR1 is SGDLS and CDR2 is YYNGEE. CDR3 amino acids: CASSEVGGARETQYF. The CDR3 DNA reads TGTGCCAGCAGCGAGGTCGGGGGGGCAAGAGAGACCCAGTACTTC. The full variable domain, with the rest looked up from reference TRBV9 and TRBJ2-5, is DSGVTQTPKHLITATGQRVTLRCSPRSGDLSVYWYQQSLDQGLQFLIQYYNGEERAKGNILERFSAQQFPDLHSELNLSSLELGDSALYFCASSEVGGARETQYFGPGTRLLVL.